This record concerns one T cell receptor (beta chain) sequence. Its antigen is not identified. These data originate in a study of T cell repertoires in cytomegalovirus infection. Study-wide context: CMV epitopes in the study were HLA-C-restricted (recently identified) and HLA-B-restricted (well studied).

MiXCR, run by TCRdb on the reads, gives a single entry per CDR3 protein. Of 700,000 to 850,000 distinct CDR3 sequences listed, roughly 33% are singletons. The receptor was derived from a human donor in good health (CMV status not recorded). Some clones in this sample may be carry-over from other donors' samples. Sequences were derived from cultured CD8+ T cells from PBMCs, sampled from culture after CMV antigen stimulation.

The CDR3 nucleotides are TGTGCCAGCAGCTCCATAATGGGTTTCGAGCAGTACGTC. Amino acids: CASSSIMGFEQYV. The rearrangement joins TRBV7-9 to TRBJ2-7; D not certain. V lost 4 bases to trimming and J lost 6 bases, with 13 bases between them. The CDR3 loop spans 13 amino acids. Germline values: CDR1 SEHNR, CDR2 FQNEAQ (reference sequence).